This TCR beta chain was retrieved from a study of blood T cell repertoires in COVID-19. This CDR3 is built from 16 residues. CDR1 KGHSH and CDR2 LQKENI come from the germline V gene. V was clipped by 2 bases and J by 9 bases; unmatched bases: 6. Produced via immunoSEQ multiplex PCR; TCRdb's table is partial and in-frame only. In the table there are some 73,000 clones, roughly four fifths of which are singletons. This receptor was obtained from a man between 65 and 85 years old with COVID-19, enrolled during active disease. V usage is TRBV18 and J usage is TRBJ2-1; 14 positions match TRBD2. What was sequenced was peripheral blood. The CDR3 here is CASSPNRLAGGGEQFF. The CDR3 DNA is TGTGCCAGCTCACCAAATCGACTAGCGGGAGGGGGTGAGCAGTTCTTC.